One sample yielded the 25 T cell receptor beta chains listed below, sequenced in a study of blood T cell repertoires in COVID-19 (dated by TCRdb to the early 2020s). Receptor libraries were prepared by the immunoSEQ multiplex PCR assay. TCRdb carries this immuneACCESS record with in-frame sequences only. Its versions omit some clonotypes, under half of them owing to an unresolved V gene in the studies checked, with the rest unexplained. The table for this sample lists some 400,000 clones; around 87% of them were counted only once. The ten most abundant clones make up roughly 1.4% of the sample. Sequenced input: PBMCs or T cells enriched from blood (not recorded which). The receptors come from a man younger than 45 who had recovered from COVID-19.

The chain joins TRBV19 to TRBJ2-4, with 13 bases matching TRBD2. The trim removed 9 bases at V and 0 bases at J, leaving 8 bases unmatched. CDR1 and CDR2 from the germline V gene are LNHDA and SQIVND (reference sequence). CDR3 size: 17 residues. CDR3 in DNA: TGTGCCAGCCAGACTAGCGGGGGGTCTATAGCCAAAAACATTCAGTACTTC. This encodes CASQTSGGSIAKNIQYF.

This chain uses TRBV6-5 with TRBJ2-1; a possible D gene is TRBD2 (5 bases). The CDR3 is 12 amino acids. V lost 4 bases to trimming and J lost 11 bases, with 12 bases between them. Germline assignment: CDR1 MNHEY and CDR2 SVGAGI. This CDR3 reads CASSSFSEKQFF. The CDR3 nucleotides read TGTGCCAGCAGTTCATTTAGCGAGAAGCAGTTCTTC.

Points on this clone: Other DNA variants within this sample encode the same CDR3. The chain has TRBV18 and TRBJ2-3; 7 nucleotides agree with TRBD2. V dropped 0 bases and J dropped 6; count of bases not matched to a gene: 3. The CDR3 totals 14 residues. Germline loops: CDR1 KGHSH, CDR2 LQKENI. CDR3 coding DNA: TGTGCCAGCTCACCACCGGGACTAACGGATACGCAGTATTTT. The encoded protein is CASSPPGLTDTQYF.

The chain joins TRBV3-1 (or the pseudogene TRBV3-2) to TRBJ1-5; weak D call: TRBD1 (5 bases). The germline V and J ends were trimmed by 1 base and 1 base, with 20 bases remaining between them. CDR3 length equals 19 residues. CDR1 LGHDT and CDR2 YNNKEL come from the germline V gene (reference sequence). The CDR3 spells CASSQVWGTPGRSNQPQHF. As DNA, the CDR3 is TGTGCCAGCAGCCAAGTTTGGGGGACTCCTGGACGGAGCAATCAGCCCCAGCATTTT.

CDR3 coding DNA: TGTGCTAGTGGTTCCCGGGGGTCTATCGCGAACTATGGCTACACCTTC. Its translation is CASGSRGSIANYGYTF. This chain links TRBV12-5 with TRBJ1-2; possible D gene TRBD1, 5 bases. In germline, CDR1 is LGHNT, CDR2 FRNRAP. CDR3 length: 16 residues. V was cut by 4 bases and J by 2 bases, with 17 bases left in between.

The genes are TRBV4-1 and TRBJ1-5; D is undetermined. Germline CDR1 is MGHRA and CDR2 is YSYEKL. The length of the CDR3 is 13 residues. Trimming cost V 5 bases and J 9 bases, with 14 bases left between them. CDR3 DNA sequence: TGCGCCAGCAGCGCCTCGCGAGGATGGCCCCAGCATTTT. It specifies CASSASRGWPQHF.

CDR3 loop: CASSLDPGGAGGYGYTF. The DNA for the CDR3 is TGTGCCAGCAGCTTAGATCCAGGGGGCGCGGGTGGCTATGGCTACACCTTC. The rearrangement uses TRBV7-2 and TRBJ1-2; 8 bases fit TRBD1. The germline V gene has CDR1 SGHTA and CDR2 FQGNSA. Trimming removed 1 base from V and 4 bases from J; junction bases left unmatched: 11. The CDR3 totals 17 residues.

The chain employs TRBV7-3 and TRBJ2-3; a possible D gene is TRBD1 (6 bases). CDR1 is SGHTA, CDR2 FQGTGA, per germline. Trimming cost V 2 bases and J 3 bases, with 9 bases left between them. This CDR3 contains 14 residues. The CDR3 loop is CASSLGQGTDTQYF. For the CDR3, the DNA is TGTGCCAGCAGCTTAGGGCAGGGGACAGATACGCAGTATTTT.

The chain couples TRBV11-2 to TRBJ1-1; no firm D call. Trimming removed 5 bases from V and 6 bases from J, with 10 bases in between. CDR3 length equals 12 residues. Germline V CDR1 and CDR2: SGHAT, FQNNGV. The CDR3 DNA follows: TGTGCCAGCAGCCTGGGTGGGCCTGAAGCTTTCTTT. This codes for CASSLGGPEAFF.

CDR3 amino acids: CASSHRQSGNEQFF. The CDR3 DNA sequence: TGTGCCAGCAGCCATCGACAGTCAGGCAATGAGCAGTTCTTC. This chain connects TRBV14 to TRBJ2-1; a possible D gene is TRBD1 (5 bases). This CDR3 contains 14 residues. The germline CDR1 and CDR2 sequences are SGHDN and FVKESK. The germline V and J ends were trimmed by 3 bases and 6 bases, with 12 bases remaining between them.

J is TRBJ1-3 and V is TRBV7-9, with D possibly matching TRBD1 (5 bases). Trimming cost V 5 bases and J 9 bases, with 14 bases left between them. Germline CDR1 SEHNR, CDR2 FQNEAQ (reference sequence). CDR3 length equals 13 residues. This CDR3 reads CASSQGHLVTIYF. The CDR3 DNA reads TGTGCCAGCAGCCAAGGACACCTAGTCACCATATATTTT. Combining the CDR3 with reference TRBV7-9 and TRBJ1-3 gives the whole variable domain DTGVSQNPRHKITKRGQNVTFRCDPISEHNRLYWYRQTLGQGPEFLTYFQNEAQLEKSRLLSDRFSAERPKGSFSTLEIQRTEQGDSAMYLCASSQGHLVTIYFGEGSWLTVV.

J is TRBJ2-6 and V is TRBV2; 7 bases match TRBD1. Germline V gene sequence: CDR1 SNHLY, CDR2 FYNNEI. After removal of 6 bases from V and 2 bases from J, the junction contained 4 bases not matched to a gene. The CDR3 length is 15 residues. The CDR3 DNA reads as TGTGCCAGCAGATACACAGGGGCTGGGGCCAACGTCCTGACTTTC. It yields the protein CASRYTGAGANVLTF.

The chain couples TRBV5-3 to TRBJ2-2; possibly TRBD2 for D (6 bases). TRBV5-3 is filed as an ORF, its function uncertain. The length of the CDR3 is 14 residues. V was trimmed by 4 bases and J by 8 bases, leaving 15 bases between them. CDR3 nucleotides: TGTGCCAGAAGCAAGGGACTCAAATCTGGGGAGCTGTTTTTT. It yields the protein CARSKGLKSGELFF.

This clone was observed a single time. The CDR3 DNA is TGTGCCAGCAGCGTATCTAGGGGAAGCCCTGAAGCTTTCTTT. This sequence encodes CASSVSRGSPEAFF. The rearrangement links TRBV5-6 to TRBJ1-1, with a possible D match to TRBD1 (5 bases). Trimming removed 4 bases from V and 6 bases from J, with 16 bases in between. The CDR3 consists of 14 residues. Germline-derived CDR1 and CDR2 are SGHDT and YYEEEE.

CDR3 bases: TGTGCCAGCAGCACCGGGACAGGGGACCTATATAGCAATCAGCCCCAGCATTTT. Translating it yields CASSTGTGDLYSNQPQHF. The chain recombines TRBV6-2 or TRBV6-3 with TRBJ1-5, with 10 bases aligning to TRBD1. The CDR3 has 18 residues. Germline loops: CDR1 MNHEY, CDR2 SVGEGT. The V segment lost 6 bases and the J segment 0 bases; nucleotides outside the gene matches: 11.

Note on this clone: Different DNA sequences within this sample yield the same CDR3. The chain links TRBV5-1 to TRBJ2-3; a possible D gene is TRBD2 (5 bases). The CDR3 runs 12 residues. In germline, CDR1 is SGHRS, CDR2 YFSETQ. Between the trimmed V and J ends, which lost 4 bases and 5 bases, there was a span of 8 bases. The CDR3 loop reads CASSPGGDTQYF. The CDR3 DNA sequence: TGCGCCAGCAGCCCAGGAGGAGATACGCAGTATTTT.

This rearrangement joins TRBV9 to TRBJ1-2; TRBD1 agrees at 9 bases. V was clipped by 1 base and J by 3 bases; unmatched bases: 4. CDR3 length equals 15 residues. Per the germline V gene, CDR1 is SGDLS and CDR2 is YYNGEE. The CDR3 sequence: CASSVTGGGHYGYTF. CDR3 nucleotide sequence: TGTGCCAGCAGCGTAACAGGGGGCGGTCACTATGGCTACACCTTC.

This chain joins TRBV5-4 and TRBJ2-5; 9 bases match TRBD2. Trimming cost V 4 bases and J 2 bases; bases outside gene matches: 9. CDR1 is SGHNT and CDR2 is YYREEE in the germline V gene (reference sequence). The CDR3 is 16 residues long. The CDR3 DNA reads TGTGCCAGCAGCCCGGGCCTAGCGGGGCTACAAGAGACCCAGTACTTC. The encoded protein is CASSPGLAGLQETQYF.

The chain combines TRBV10-2 with TRBJ1-2; 7 nucleotides align to TRBD1. V lost 7 bases and J lost 4; bases outside the gene matches: 9. This CDR3 is 14 amino acids long. The germline CDR1 and CDR2 sequences are WSHSY and SAAADI. The CDR3 bases are TGCGCCAGCAACACCGCTCAGGGGGTCTATGGCTACACCTTC. Amino acid sequence: CASNTAQGVYGYTF.

The rearrangement joins TRBV3-1 (or the pseudogene TRBV3-2) to TRBJ2-7; 9 nucleotides line up with TRBD1. V was pared by 6 bases and J by 1 base, with 4 bases of the junction left unmatched. The CDR3 runs to 14 residues. CDR1 is LGHDT and CDR2 is YNNKEL in the germline V gene (reference sequence). CDR3 in amino acids: CASRMTGGSYEQYF. Here the CDR3 DNA reads TGTGCCAGCAGAATGACAGGGGGTTCCTACGAGCAGTACTTC.

The chain is built from TRBV7-8 and TRBJ1-2; the D is unclear. The ends were cut back, 1 base at V and 8 bases at J, with 8 bases in the middle. The CDR3 is 12 residues long. CDR1 and CDR2 from the germline V gene are SGHVS and FQNEAQ. The CDR3 loop reads CASSLDALGYTF. In DNA form, the CDR3 reads TGTGCCAGCAGCTTAGACGCGCTAGGCTACACCTTC. Looking up the rest from reference TRBV7-8 and TRBJ1-2 gives the full variable domain: GAGVSQSPRYKVAKRGQDVALRCDPISGHVSLFWYQQALGQGPEFLTYFQNEAQLDKSGLPSDRFFAERPEGSVSTLKIQRTQQEDSAVYLCASSLDALGYTFGSGTRLTVV.

The gene calls are TRBV6-5 and TRBJ1-2; no reliable D call. This CDR3 region has 14 residues. Deletions cut 6 bases from V and 6 bases from J, with 17 bases between. Germline loops: CDR1 MNHEY, CDR2 SVGAGI. DNA of the CDR3: TGTGCCAGCAGATTTAACGGGGTAGCGGATGGCTACACCTTC. This sequence encodes CASRFNGVADGYTF.

The CDR3 bases are TGTGCCAGCAGTTTATCAGGGACTAATGAAAAACTGTTTTTT. Protein product: CASSLSGTNEKLFF. The chain carries TRBV6-5 and TRBJ1-4, with D maybe TRBD1 (5 bases). Trimming stripped 4 bases from V and 2 bases from J, with 8 bases between. Germline V lookup: CDR1 MNHEY, CDR2 SVGAGI. This CDR3 is built from 14 residues.

This rearrangement joins TRBV11-2 to TRBJ1-1, with TRBD1 matching 7 bases. The CDR3 is 16 amino acids. Germline-derived CDR1 and CDR2 are SGHAT and FQNNGV. With 5 bases clipped from V and 0 bases from J, the junction kept 9 bases outside the gene matches. The CDR3 DNA is TGTGCCAGCAGCAACGGACAGGTCGGATTGAACACTGAAGCTTTCTTT. It specifies CASSNGQVGLNTEAFF.

The gene calls are TRBV11-3 and TRBJ2-1, with TRBD1 identical over 7 bases. V lost 2 bases, J lost 7 bases, and 5 bases stayed unmatched. This CDR3 is built from 14 residues. CDR1 and CDR2 from the germline V gene are SGHNT and YENEEA. This CDR3 is CASSLSDRPNEQFF. Written as DNA, the CDR3 is TGTGCCAGCAGCTTATCGGACAGGCCGAATGAGCAGTTCTTC. The full variable domain, with the rest looked up from reference TRBV11-3 and TRBJ2-1, is EAGVVQSPRYKIIEKKQPVAFWCNPISGHNTLYWYLQNLGQGPELLIRYENEEAVDDSQLPKDRFSAERLKGVDSTLKIQPAELGDSAVYLCASSLSDRPNEQFFGPGTRLTVL.